This T cell receptor beta chain was sequenced for a study of blood T cell repertoires in COVID-19. The overall study: PBMCs, B-cell-depleted T cells, or T cells were the source of the cDNA or gDNA that made up the material.

In terms of age and location, participants ranged from roughly 18 to 95 years and lived in around 22 US areas. In Cohort 3, a recovered donor had either two negative PCRs, clearance, or symptom resolution. Original handling: Reference gene primer amplification gave estimated nucleated cell counts. The data were produced by immunoSEQ multiplex PCR, yet TCRdb's version contains in-frame clones alone and is incomplete. That table is the source of V, J and clone size, and D and trimming were worked out from the DNA. The profile covers about 310,000 clones, with about 89% appearing a single time and over 4% taken by the ten largest. Trimming shortened V by 3 bases and J by 4 bases, and 20 bases separated the two germline ends. The CDR3 is 17 amino acids. Germline CDR1 is SGDLS and CDR2 is YYNGEE.

The specimen was PBMCs or T cells enriched from blood (not recorded which). The chain recombines TRBV9 with TRBJ2-1, with D possibly being TRBD2 (6 bases). This clonotype was obtained from a man in his 60s who had recovered from COVID-19. The CDR3 loop is CASSGLEGGLQYNEQFF. The CDR3 DNA sequence: TGTGCCAGCAGCGGACTAGAGGGCGGACTCCAATACAATGAGCAGTTCTTC.